This T cell receptor (beta chain) is from a study of blood T cell repertoires in COVID-19. Trimming removed 1 base from V and 4 bases from J; junction bases left unmatched: 7. Per germline, CDR1 MNHEY and CDR2 SMNVEV (reference sequence). This CDR3 comprises 16 residues. Method: immunoSEQ multiplex PCR; TCRdb's copy keeps in-frame clones and lacks some. Of around 100,000 clones in the sample, 80% were seen once. The receptor comes from an older man with active or convalescent COVID-19. Sequencing was performed on peripheral blood. The J gene is TRBJ2-3, the V gene TRBV27; 8 nucleotides agree with TRBD1. The CDR3 sequence is CASSLWAGGYSDTQYF. In DNA, the CDR3 is TGTGCCAGCAGTTTATGGGCAGGGGGCTATTCAGATACGCAGTATTTT.